This T cell receptor beta chain derives from a study of tumor-infiltrating lymphocytes in oesophageal squamous cell carcinoma. TCRdb reprocessed the PCR reads via MiXCR and lists one record per CDR3 protein. Of 9,500 to 15,000 distinct CDR3 sequences listed, roughly 55% were seen once; the top ten hold 34%. Remarks on this clonotype: The DNA is left out, because the CDR3 cannot be placed on it with certainty; the CDR3 is given as TCRdb lists it.

The CDR3 contains 18 residues when both ends are counted. V usage is TRBV7-5 and J usage is TRBJ1-6. TRBV7-5 is annotated as a pseudogene. The sequence was obtained from a female donor with esophageal squamous cell carcinoma. Sequenced: esophageal tumor tissue. The CDR3 sequence: CISVPAAEPSLYNSPLHF.